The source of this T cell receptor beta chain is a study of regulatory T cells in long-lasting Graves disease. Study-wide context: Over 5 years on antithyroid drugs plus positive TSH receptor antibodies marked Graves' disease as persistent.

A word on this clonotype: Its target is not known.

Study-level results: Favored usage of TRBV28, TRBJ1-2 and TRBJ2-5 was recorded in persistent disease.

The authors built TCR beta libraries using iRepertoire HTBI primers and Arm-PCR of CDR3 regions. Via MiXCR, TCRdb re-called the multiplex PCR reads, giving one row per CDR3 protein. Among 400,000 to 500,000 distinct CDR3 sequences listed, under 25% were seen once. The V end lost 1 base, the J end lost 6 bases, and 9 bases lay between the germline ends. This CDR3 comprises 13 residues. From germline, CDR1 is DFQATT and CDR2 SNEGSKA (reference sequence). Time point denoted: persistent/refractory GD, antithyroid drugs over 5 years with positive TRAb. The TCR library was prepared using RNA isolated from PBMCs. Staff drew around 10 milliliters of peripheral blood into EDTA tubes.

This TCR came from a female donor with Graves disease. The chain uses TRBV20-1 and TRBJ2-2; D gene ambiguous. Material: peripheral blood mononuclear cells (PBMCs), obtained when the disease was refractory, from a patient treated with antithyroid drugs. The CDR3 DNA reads TGCAGTGCTAGAGGGAGTCGGCCCGGGGAGCTGTTTTTT. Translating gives CSARGSRPGELFF.